Shown below are 32 T cell receptor beta chains from a single sample sequenced in a study of T cells in Graves' hyperthyroidism and ophthalmopathy. Authors of the study amplified TCR beta CDR3 regions from RNA transcripts. The TCR CDR3 first-round RT-PCR relied on the HTBI primer set. MiXCR, applied by TCRdb to the multiplex PCR reads, yields one record per CDR3 protein. The repertoire holds hundreds of thousands of distinct CDR3 sequences, with 15% to 18% as singletons. The material sequenced was blood. These TCRs come from a woman in her late teens or twenties with Graves' hyperthyroidism that later progressed to Graves' ophthalmopathy.

This clonotype was detected ten times or more. The gene calls are TRBV18 and TRBJ1-1; D gene unclear. Trimming cost V 4 bases and J 1 base, with 4 bases left between them. Per germline, CDR1 KGHSH and CDR2 LQKENI. The CDR3 has 12 residues. CDR3 residues: CASSRPNTEAFF. The CDR3 region has the DNA TGTGCCAGCTCACGACCGAACACTGAAGCTTTCTTT.

This clonotype was detected many times. The chain has TRBV3-1 and TRBJ2-1; tentatively, D is TRBD1 (7 bases). CDR1 is LGHDT and CDR2 is YNNKEL in the germline V gene (reference sequence). The CDR3 consists of 15 residues. V lost 7 bases and J lost 4, with 17 bases in between. The CDR3 DNA follows: TGTGCCAGCAACCCCGGAGGGGGCGGGTACAATGAGCAGTTCTTC. It translates to CASNPGGGGYNEQFF.

The chain links TRBV12-3 or TRBV12-4 to TRBJ2-3; maybe TRBD2 (5 bases). V was clipped by 10 bases and J by 4 bases, with 18 bases between them. This CDR3 comprises 14 residues. The CDR3 loop reads CATRNLAGSDTQYF. In nucleotides, the CDR3 is TGTGCCACCCGTAACCTGGCGGGCTCAGATACGCAGTATTTT.

This clonotype showed up many times. The chain is built from TRBV11-2 and TRBJ2-5, with 8 bases lining up with TRBD1. The J segment lost 4 bases and the V segment lost 7 bases, leaving 5 bases of the junction unmatched. The CDR3 covers 13 residues. Per germline, CDR1 SGHAT and CDR2 FQNNGV. CDR3 sequence: CASTQTGVETQYF. CDR3 sequence (DNA): TGTGCCAGCACCCAGACAGGGGTAGAGACCCAGTACTTC. The variable domain in full, completed from reference TRBV11-2 and TRBJ2-5, reads EAGVAQSPRYKIIEKRQSVAFWCNPISGHATLYWYQQILGQGPKLLIQFQNNGVVDDSQLPKDRFSAERLKGVDSTLKIQPAKLEDSAVYLCASTQTGVETQYFGPGTRLLVL.

This clonotype occurred a few times. This chain uses TRBV29-1 with TRBJ2-7, with TRBD1 as a possible D gene (6 bases). There are 13 residues in the CDR3. Germline CDR1 reads SQVTM; CDR2 reads ANQGSEA. V was shortened by 4 bases and J by 1 base, with 11 bases between the two germline ends. In DNA form, the CDR3 reads TGCAGCGTTGTGAGGACAGCTTCCTACGAGCAGTACTTC. Translating gives CSVVRTASYEQYF.

This clonotype was seen more than once but under ten times. Here the CDR3 reads CASSADRGGPYNEQFF. CDR3 nucleotides: TGTGCCAGTAGCGCCGACAGGGGCGGTCCCTACAATGAGCAGTTCTTC. The chain recombines TRBV19 with TRBJ2-1, with TRBD1 matching 8 bases. The CDR3 runs 16 residues. V lost 6 bases, J lost 2 bases, and 9 bases stayed unmatched. Per the germline V gene, CDR1 is LNHDA and CDR2 is SQIVND (reference sequence). The variable domain in full, completed from reference TRBV19 and TRBJ2-1, reads DGGITQSPKYLFRKEGQNVTLSCEQNLNHDAMYWYRQDPGQGLRLIYYSQIVNDFQKGDIAEGYSVSREKKESFPLTVTSAQKNPTAFYLCASSADRGGPYNEQFFGPGTRLTVL.

This clonotype has more than one count but fewer than ten. V usage is TRBV20-1 and J usage is TRBJ1-3; 8 nucleotides match TRBD1. This CDR3 is 13 amino acids long. Germline values: CDR1 DFQATT, CDR2 SNEGSKA (reference sequence). V dropped 5 bases and J dropped 4; count of bases not matched to a gene: 4. DNA of the CDR3: TGCAGTGCTCAGGACAGGGTGGGAAACACCATATATTTT. Its protein product is CSAQDRVGNTIYF.

This clonotype appeared a few times. The rearrangement links TRBV9 to TRBJ2-7; the D is unclear. The CDR3 spans 15 residues. CDR1 and CDR2 (germline): SGDLS, YYNGEE. Trimming removed 0 bases from V and 0 bases from J, with 10 bases in between. This CDR3 is CASSVEVAPSYEQYF. The CDR3 DNA reads as TGTGCCAGCAGCGTAGAAGTCGCGCCCTCCTACGAGCAGTACTTC.

This chain connects TRBV6-2 or TRBV6-3 to TRBJ2-2; 13 nucleotides align to TRBD2. The trim removed 6 bases at V and 2 bases at J, leaving 6 bases unmatched. The CDR3 consists of 17 residues. Looked up from germline, CDR1 is MNHEY and CDR2 is SVGEGT. This CDR3 reads CASRETSGRLNTGELFF. CDR3 DNA sequence: TGTGCCAGCAGAGAGACTAGCGGGAGGCTCAACACCGGGGAGCTGTTTTTT.

J is TRBJ2-5 and V is TRBV2, with TRBD1 matching 10 bases. Germline V CDR1 and CDR2: SNHLY, FYNNEI. The J segment lost 1 base and the V segment lost 3 bases, leaving 8 bases of the junction unmatched. The CDR3 is 17 residues long. CDR3 DNA sequence: TGTGCCAGCAGTGACTTAGGGGACAGGGGCGGCCAAGAGACCCAGTACTTC. Protein: CASSDLGDRGGQETQYF.

Ten or more counts support this clonotype. The chain has TRBV28 and TRBJ1-5; D remains unclear. V was cut by 8 bases and J by 0 bases, with 5 bases left in between. This CDR3 is 12 amino acids long. The germline V gene has CDR1 MDHEN and CDR2 SYDVKM. Here the CDR3 DNA reads TGTGCCAGCCATCCTAGCAATCAGCCCCAGCATTTT. Translating it yields CASHPSNQPQHF.

J is TRBJ2-1 and V is TRBV5-4; 12 nucleotides align to TRBD2. CDR1 and CDR2 from the germline V gene are SGHNT and YYREEE (reference sequence). The CDR3 loop spans 18 amino acids. Unmatched junction bases numbered 8, after V lost 0 bases and J lost 4 bases. CDR3 bases: TGTGCCAGCAGCTTGGGGACAACGACTAGCGGGAGATACAATGAGCAGTTCTTC. Its translation is CASSLGTTTSGRYNEQFF.

In this sample, this clonotype turned up many times. The chain recombines TRBV12-5 with TRBJ2-5, with TRBD2 matching over 7 bases. V was clipped by 7 bases and J by 5 bases; unmatched bases: 7. Germline V gives CDR1 LGHNT, CDR2 FRNRAP. The CDR3 extends over 13 amino acids. CDR3 nucleotide sequence: TGTGCTAGTGCAGCGGGATCATGGGAGACCCAGTACTTC. This sequence encodes CASAAGSWETQYF.

This chain joins TRBV6-5 and TRBJ1-2; tentatively, D is TRBD1 (5 bases). The CDR3 covers 14 residues. Germline CDR1 and CDR2: MNHEY and SVGAGI. V shed 2 bases and J shed 4 bases, with 11 bases lying between them. The CDR3 sequence is CASSYGGRTYGYTF. The CDR3 nucleotides read TGTGCCAGCAGTTACGGGGGTAGGACCTATGGCTACACCTTC.

This chain links TRBV5-5 with TRBJ1-1; D is possibly TRBD1 (5 bases). The V gene lost 2 bases and the J gene lost 3 bases, with 8 bases spanning the gap. The CDR3 sequence is 13 residues long. The germline V gene has CDR1 SGHKS and CDR2 YYEKEE (reference sequence). This chain's CDR3 is CASSFPGDTEAFF. The CDR3, as DNA: TGTGCCAGCAGCTTTCCGGGGGACACTGAAGCTTTCTTT.

The V gene is TRBV7-9, the J gene TRBJ1-4; D gene uncertain. The CDR3 extends over 15 amino acids. Germline CDR1 is SEHNR and CDR2 is FQNEAQ (reference sequence). V lost 1 base to trimming and J lost 4 bases, with 10 bases between them. Here the CDR3 DNA reads TGTGCCAGCAGCTTAGAGGCAGGCCGTAATGAAAAACTGTTTTTT. Residues: CASSLEAGRNEKLFF.

This clonotype was observed at least ten times. The chain has TRBV30 and TRBJ2-5, with a weak D call TRBD1 (5 bases). The germline V and J ends were trimmed by 3 bases and 7 bases, with 18 bases remaining between them. The CDR3 runs 14 residues. Germline V gene data show CDR1 as GTSNPN and CDR2 as SVGIG (reference sequence). Written as DNA, the CDR3 is TGTGCCTGGAGGAAGGGGTCCCGGAAAATGACCCAGTACTTC. This translates into CAWRKGSRKMTQYF. Drawing the rest from reference TRBV30 and TRBJ2-5, the complete variable domain is SQTIHQWPATLVQPVGSPLSLECTVEGTSNPNLYWYRQAAGRGLQLLFYSVGIGQISSEVPQNLSASRPQDRQFILSSKKLLLSDSGFYLCAWRKGSRKMTQYFGPGTRLLVL.

This clonotype was detected ten times or more. This rearrangement joins TRBV6-9 to TRBJ2-2; 7 positions match TRBD2. The CDR3 is made up of 18 amino acids. With 0 bases clipped from V and 5 bases from J, the junction kept 12 bases outside the gene matches. Germline assignment: CDR1 MNHGY and CDR2 SVAAGI. CDR3 region: CASSYSPSTSRETGELFF. The CDR3 bases are TGTGCCAGCAGTTATTCTCCTTCGACTAGCAGGGAGACCGGGGAGCTGTTTTTT.

This clonotype was seen many times. V usage is TRBV27 and J usage is TRBJ1-4; D call uncertain. The CDR3 is 13 residues long. Germline CDR1 MNHEY, CDR2 SMNVEV (reference sequence). V dropped 1 base and J dropped 8 bases, with 8 bases sitting between them. CDR3: CASSLLGGEKLFF. The CDR3 DNA follows: TGTGCCAGCAGTTTATTAGGAGGGGAAAAACTGTTTTTT. The variable domain in full, with the rest retrieved from reference TRBV27 and TRBJ1-4, is EAQVTQNPRYLITVTGKKLTVTCSQNMNHEYMSWYRQDPGLGLRQIYYSMNVEVTDKGDVPEGYKVSRKEKRNFPLILESPSPNQTSLYFCASSLLGGEKLFFGSGTQLSVL.

This clonotype was detected ten times or more. The V call is TRBV6-2 or TRBV6-3, the J call TRBJ2-5, with TRBD1 matching over 8 bases. CDR1 is MNHEY and CDR2 is SVGEGT in the germline V gene. J gave up 4 bases and V 1 base, and 2 bases lay outside the gene matches. The CDR3 covers 14 residues. The CDR3 bases are TGTGCCAGCAGTTACTGGACAGGGAGAGAGACCCAGTACTTC. Encoded protein: CASSYWTGRETQYF.

With regard to this clonotype: Just one base apart from a much larger clone, this may be a read error. This chain links TRBV7-9 with TRBJ2-3, with TRBD2 matching over 12 bases. The CDR3 loop spans 15 amino acids. Germline CDR1 and CDR2: SEHNR and FQNEAQ (reference sequence). In DNA form, the CDR3 reads TGTGCCACCAGCCCGAGACTAGCGGGAGAAGATACGCAGTATTTT. As protein: CATSPRLAGEDTQYF.

The sample holds a few counts of this clonotype. The chain is built from TRBV20-1 and TRBJ1-4; 12 positions match TRBD1. The CDR3 consists of 14 residues. Germline values: CDR1 DFQATT, CDR2 SNEGSKA (reference sequence). V was pared by 6 bases and J by 8 bases, with 7 bases of the junction left unmatched. This chain's CDR3 is CSATSGTGGEKLFF. The CDR3 bases are TGCAGTGCCACGTCCGGGACAGGGGGCGAAAAACTGTTTTTT.

This clonotype was seen a few times. The chain carries TRBV7-9 and TRBJ2-7; 8 nucleotides match TRBD1. The germline CDR1 and CDR2 sequences are SEHNR and FQNEAQ (reference sequence). This CDR3 is built from 16 residues. Losses at the gene ends were 3 bases for V and 3 bases for J; bases not matched to a gene: 10. Here the CDR3 reads CASSLTGVRGYYEQYF. CDR3 DNA: TGTGCCAGCAGCTTGACAGGGGTCAGGGGCTACTACGAGCAGTACTTC.

J is TRBJ2-2 and V is TRBV6-1; unclear D gene. This CDR3 is 13 amino acids long. Deletions cut 2 bases from V and 7 bases from J, with 8 bases between. CDR1 and CDR2 (germline): MNHNS, SASEGT. The CDR3 bases are TGTGCCAGCAGTGAATCCGTGGGCGGGGAGCTGTTTTTT. Translating gives CASSESVGGELFF.

This clonotype was detected a few times. The chain has TRBV27 and TRBJ1-2; no firm D call. The CDR3 runs 12 residues. Germline-derived CDR1 and CDR2 are MNHEY and SMNVEV (reference sequence). Trimming took 8 bases from V and 8 from J, leaving 15 bases between them. The CDR3 reads CASGLSMDGYTF. CDR3 DNA: TGTGCCAGCGGCCTCTCTATGGACGGCTACACCTTC.

In this sample, this clonotype turned up many times. V usage is TRBV3-1 and J usage is TRBJ2-5, with a tentative D call TRBD2 (5 bases). Germline lookup yields CDR1 LGHDT and CDR2 YNNKEL (reference sequence). The CDR3 has 17 amino acids. The V gene lost 4 bases and the J gene lost 2 bases, with 20 bases spanning the gap. CDR3 region: CASSPGVSRPYQETQYF. The CDR3 DNA follows: TGTGCCAGCAGCCCCGGGGTATCGCGCCCCTATCAAGAGACCCAGTACTTC.

Only a few counts were recorded for this clonotype. The chain recombines TRBV29-1 with TRBJ2-1, with 11 bases matching TRBD2. The germline V gene encodes CDR1 SQVTM and CDR2 ANQGSEA. CDR3 size: 14 residues. J was trimmed by 9 bases and V by 1 base; bases with no gene match: 5. In DNA, the CDR3 is TGCAGCGTTGAAGCTAGCGGGAGGTCCAGTGAGCAGTTCTTC. Its translation is CSVEASGRSSEQFF.

This clonotype occurred many times. The gene calls are TRBV5-1 and TRBJ2-7; D assignment may be TRBD1 or TRBD2 (5 bases each). Germline CDR1 and CDR2: SGHRS and YFSETQ. V was pared by 2 bases and J by 1 base, with 13 bases between. This CDR3 is 15 amino acids long. The CDR3 bases are TGCGCCAGCAGCTTCAGAGGGGTTCCGTCCTACGAGCAGTACTTC. Translated, it gives CASSFRGVPSYEQYF.

This clonotype was picked up many times. The chain carries TRBV6-6 and TRBJ1-1; D is unresolved. Germline V gene data show CDR1 as MNHNY and CDR2 as SVGAGI (reference sequence). The length of the CDR3 is 13 residues. Deletions cut 2 bases from V and 11 bases from J, with 15 bases between. CDR3 nucleotide sequence: TGTGCCAGCAGTTACGAGGTCAACGTAAGGGCTTTCTTT. Translated: CASSYEVNVRAFF.

In this sample, this clonotype turned up a few times. This chain connects TRBV4-3 to TRBJ1-2; maybe TRBD1 (6 bases). CDR1 LGHNA and CDR2 YSLEER come from the germline V gene. V shed 0 bases and J shed 3 bases, with 11 bases lying between them. The CDR3 runs to 15 residues. As DNA, the CDR3 is TGCGCCAGCAGCCAAGATTCCAGGGGATACTATGGCTACACCTTC. It encodes CASSQDSRGYYGYTF.

Worth noting for this clonotype: Because the CDR3 is missing its conserved closing phenylalanine or tryptophan, this is likely a read error. The J gene is TRBJ1-5, the V gene TRBV20-1; 8 nucleotides align to TRBD1. The junction had 15 bases not matched to a gene; V was cut back by 3 bases and J by 2 bases. Germline values: CDR1 DFQATT, CDR2 SNEGSKA (reference sequence). CDR3 length equals 18 residues. The CDR3 loop is CSASHRDRKVNGNQPQHL. The CDR3 DNA follows: TGCAGTGCTAGTCACCGGGACAGGAAAGTGAATGGCAATCAGCCCCAGCATCTT.

This clonotype showed up many times. V gene TRBV28 combines with J gene TRBJ1-2, with D unresolved. The germline gives CDR1 MDHEN, CDR2 SYDVKM. The CDR3 spans 15 residues. Between the trimmed V and J ends, which lost 5 bases and 0 bases, there was a span of 13 bases. CDR3 DNA sequence: TGTGCCAGCAGTAATAAACAAGGACCTAACTATGGCTACACCTTC. This sequence encodes CASSNKQGPNYGYTF.